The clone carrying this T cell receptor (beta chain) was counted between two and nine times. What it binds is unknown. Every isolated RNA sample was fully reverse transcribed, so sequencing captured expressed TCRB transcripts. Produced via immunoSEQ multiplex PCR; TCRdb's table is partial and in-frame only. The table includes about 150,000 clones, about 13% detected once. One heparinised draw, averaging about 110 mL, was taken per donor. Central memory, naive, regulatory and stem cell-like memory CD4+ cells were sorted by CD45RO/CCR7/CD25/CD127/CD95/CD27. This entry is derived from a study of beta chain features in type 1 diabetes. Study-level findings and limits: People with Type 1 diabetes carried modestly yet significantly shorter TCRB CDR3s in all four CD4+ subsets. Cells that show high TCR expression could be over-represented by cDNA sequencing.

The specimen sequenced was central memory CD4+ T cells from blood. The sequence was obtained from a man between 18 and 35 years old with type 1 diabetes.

CDR3 bases: TGTGCCAGCAGTTTATATAGGACAGGGGACTCACCCCTCCACTTT. This codes for CASSLYRTGDSPLHF. V gene TRBV27 combines with J gene TRBJ1-6; 9 positions agree with TRBD1. Germline CDR1 and CDR2: MNHEY and SMNVEV (reference sequence). This CDR3 is built from 15 residues. J was trimmed by 10 bases and V by 1 base; bases with no gene match: 5.